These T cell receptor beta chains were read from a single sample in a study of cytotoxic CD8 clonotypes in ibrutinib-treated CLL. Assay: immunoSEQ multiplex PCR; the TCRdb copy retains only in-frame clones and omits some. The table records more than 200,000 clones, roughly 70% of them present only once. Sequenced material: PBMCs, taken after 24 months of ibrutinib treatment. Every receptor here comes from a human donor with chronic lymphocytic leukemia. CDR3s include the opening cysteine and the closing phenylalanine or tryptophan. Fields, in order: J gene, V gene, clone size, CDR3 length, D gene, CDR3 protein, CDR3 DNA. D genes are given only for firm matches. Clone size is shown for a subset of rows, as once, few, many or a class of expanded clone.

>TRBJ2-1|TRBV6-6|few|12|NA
CASSYSYNEQFF
TGTGCCAGCAGTTACTCCTACAATGAGCAGTTCTTC
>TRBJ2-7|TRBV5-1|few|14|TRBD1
CASSSRDRTYEQYF
TGCGCCAGCAGCTCCCGGGACAGGACGTACGAGCAGTACTTC
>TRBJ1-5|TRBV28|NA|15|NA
CASSLGAGENQPQHF
TGTGCCAGCAGTCTTGGGGCGGGAGAGAATCAGCCCCAGCATTTT
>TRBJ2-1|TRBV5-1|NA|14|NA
CATSTATQYNEQFF
TGCGCCACGAGTACGGCTACCCAATACAATGAGCAGTTCTTC
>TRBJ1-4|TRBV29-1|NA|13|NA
CSVVPQGVEKLFF
TGCAGCGTCGTCCCACAGGGTGTAGAAAAACTGTTTTTT
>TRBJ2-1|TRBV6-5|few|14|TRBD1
CASSSGQGYNEQFF
TGTGCCAGCAGTTCGGGACAGGGGTACAATGAGCAGTTCTTC
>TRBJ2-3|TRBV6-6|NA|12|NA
CASSEGTDTQYF
TGTGCCAGCAGTGAGGGCACAGATACGCAGTATTTT
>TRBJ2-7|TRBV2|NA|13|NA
CASASTGMYEQYF
TGTGCCAGCGCCTCAACAGGCATGTACGAGCAGTACTTC
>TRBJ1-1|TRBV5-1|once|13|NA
CASSISSDTEAFF
TGCGCCAGCAGTATCTCCTCGGACACTGAAGCTTTCTTT
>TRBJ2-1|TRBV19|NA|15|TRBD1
CASIPGQGTNNEQFF
TGTGCCAGTATACCGGGACAGGGTACCAACAATGAGCAGTTCTTC
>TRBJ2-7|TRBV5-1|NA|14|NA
CASRWQGETYEQYF
TGCGCCAGCAGGTGGCAGGGCGAAACCTACGAGCAGTACTTC
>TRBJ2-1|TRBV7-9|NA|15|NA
CASSQQGDPLNEQFF
TGTGCCAGCAGCCAACAGGGTGATCCTCTCAATGAGCAGTTCTTC
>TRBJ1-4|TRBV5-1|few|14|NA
CASSLDRPNEKLFF
TGCGCCAGCAGCTTGGACAGGCCTAATGAAAAACTGTTTTTT
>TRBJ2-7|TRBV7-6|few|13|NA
CASSSGLGREQYF
TGTGCCAGCAGCTCAGGGCTGGGCCGCGAGCAGTACTTC
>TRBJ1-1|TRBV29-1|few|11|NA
CSAAGVTEAFF
TGCAGCGCCGCGGGGGTTACTGAAGCTTTCTTT
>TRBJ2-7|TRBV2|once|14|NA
CASSEIGQTYEQYF
TGTGCCAGCAGTGAAATCGGCCAGACCTACGAGCAGTACTTC
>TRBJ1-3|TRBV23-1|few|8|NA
CAANTIYF
TGCGCGGCAAACACCATATATTTT
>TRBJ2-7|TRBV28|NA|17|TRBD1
CASSFSYRDSTLGEQYF
TGTGCCAGCAGTTTTTCCTACCGGGACAGCACCCTCGGGGAGCAGTACTTC
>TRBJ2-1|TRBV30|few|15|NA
CAWSILGGRSNEQFF
TGTGCCTGGAGCATACTCGGGGGCCGGTCCAATGAGCAGTTCTTC
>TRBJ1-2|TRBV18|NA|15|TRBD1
CASSEGTGLAYGYTF
TGTGCCAGCTCGGAAGGGACAGGGTTGGCCTATGGCTACACCTTC
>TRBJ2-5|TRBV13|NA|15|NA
CASSLIGEGKETQYF
TGTGCCAGCAGCCTTATCGGCGAGGGAAAAGAGACCCAGTACTTC
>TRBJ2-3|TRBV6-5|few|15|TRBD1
CASSPRTGTTDTQYF
TGTGCCAGCAGCCCGAGGACAGGGACCACAGATACGCAGTATTTT
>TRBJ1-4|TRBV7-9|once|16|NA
CASSFGGSPSGEKLFF
TGTGCCAGCAGCTTTGGGGGCAGCCCTTCCGGAGAAAAACTGTTTTTT
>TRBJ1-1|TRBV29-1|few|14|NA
CSGSGTRTNTEAFF
TGCAGCGGCTCCGGGACACGGACGAACACTGAAGCTTTCTTT
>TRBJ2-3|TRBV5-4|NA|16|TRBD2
CASSGLAGISTDTQYF
TGTGCCAGCAGCGGACTAGCGGGGATTAGCACAGATACGCAGTATTTT
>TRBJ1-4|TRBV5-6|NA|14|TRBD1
CASRVTGSNEKLFF
TGTGCCAGCAGGGTGACAGGGTCTAATGAAAAACTGTTTTTT
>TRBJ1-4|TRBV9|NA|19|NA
CASSAGGQTSLATNEKLFF
TGTGCCAGCAGCGCTGGGGGGCAGACAAGCCTTGCAACTAATGAAAAACTGTTTTTT
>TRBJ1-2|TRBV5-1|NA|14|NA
CASSGGVQGNGYTF
TGCGCCAGCAGCGGTGGAGTACAGGGAAATGGCTACACCTTC
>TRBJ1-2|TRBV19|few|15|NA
CASSGGTVGERRYTF
TGTGCCAGTAGTGGGGGGACCGTGGGAGAAAGGCGCTACACCTTC
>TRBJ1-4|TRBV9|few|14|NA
CASSVTATNEKLFF
TGTGCCAGCAGCGTTACGGCAACTAATGAAAAACTGTTTTTT
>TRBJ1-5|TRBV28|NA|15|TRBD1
CASGGDRVGNQPQHF
TGTGCCAGCGGAGGCGACAGGGTTGGAAATCAGCCCCAGCATTTT
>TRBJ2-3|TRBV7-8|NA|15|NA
CASSHGGSYRDTQYF
TGTGCCAGCAGCCATGGGGGTTCCTATCGGGATACGCAGTATTTT
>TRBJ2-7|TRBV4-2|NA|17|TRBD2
CASSEGLAGVGLYEQYF
TGTGCCAGCAGCGAGGGACTAGCGGGGGTTGGGCTTTACGAGCAGTACTTC
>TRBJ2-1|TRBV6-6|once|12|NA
CASSYSTGEQFF
TGTGCCAGCAGTTACTCTACGGGGGAGCAGTTCTTC
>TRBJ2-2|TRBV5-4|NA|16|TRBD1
CASSHPDRVNTGELFF
TGTGCCAGCAGCCATCCAGACAGGGTAAACACCGGGGAGCTGTTTTTT
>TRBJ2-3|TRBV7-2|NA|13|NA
CASSLGLTDTQYF
TGTGCCAGCAGCTTAGGCCTCACAGATACGCAGTATTTT
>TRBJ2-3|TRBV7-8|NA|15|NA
CASSLVGLGLDTQYF
TGTGCCAGCAGCTTAGTTGGTCTAGGGCTTGATACGCAGTATTTT
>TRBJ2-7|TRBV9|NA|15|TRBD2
CASSVGGSGSYEQYF
TGTGCCAGCAGCGTAGGAGGTAGCGGGAGCTACGAGCAGTACTTC
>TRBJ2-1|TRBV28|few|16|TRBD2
CASSPQGLAGYNEQFF
TGTGCCAGCAGTCCCCAAGGACTAGCAGGATACAATGAGCAGTTCTTC
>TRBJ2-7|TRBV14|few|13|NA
CASSQVRANEQYF
TGTGCCAGCAGCCAAGTCAGGGCCAACGAGCAGTACTTC
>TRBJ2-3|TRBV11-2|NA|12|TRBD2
CASRREGSTQYF
TGTGCCAGCAGGAGGGAGGGCTCGACGCAGTATTTT
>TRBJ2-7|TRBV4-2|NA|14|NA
CASSQRVSSGEQYF
TGTGCCAGCAGCCAGAGGGTGTCTTCCGGCGAGCAGTACTTC
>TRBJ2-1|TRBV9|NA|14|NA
CASSVQGTYNEQFF
TGTGCCAGCAGCGTGCAGGGGACCTACAATGAGCAGTTCTTC
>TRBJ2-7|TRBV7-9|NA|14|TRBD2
CASSSLAGPYEQYF
TGTGCCAGCAGCTCCCTAGCGGGGCCCTACGAGCAGTACTTC
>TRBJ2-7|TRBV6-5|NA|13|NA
CASSYSAVYEQYF
TGTGCCAGCAGTTACTCCGCGGTATACGAGCAGTACTTC
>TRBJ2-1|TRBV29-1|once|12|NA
CSGGNNANEQFF
TGCAGCGGGGGAAACAATGCCAATGAGCAGTTCTTC
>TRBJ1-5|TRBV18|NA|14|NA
CASSRDGDNQPQHF
TGTGCCAGCTCACGAGACGGTGACAATCAGCCCCAGCATTTT
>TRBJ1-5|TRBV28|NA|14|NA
CASSLQSSNQPQHF
TGTGCCAGCAGTTTACAAAGTAGCAATCAGCCCCAGCATTTT
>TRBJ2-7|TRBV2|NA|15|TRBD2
CASSDLGLAGNEQYF
TGTGCCAGCAGTGACCTTGGACTAGCGGGAAACGAGCAGTACTTC
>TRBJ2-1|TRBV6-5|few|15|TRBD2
CASRISGSSYNEQFF
TGTGCCAGCAGAATTAGCGGGAGTTCCTACAATGAGCAGTTCTTC
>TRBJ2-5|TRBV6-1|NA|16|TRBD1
CASSGTGESYQETQYF
TGTGCCAGCAGTGGGACAGGGGAAAGCTACCAAGAGACCCAGTACTTC
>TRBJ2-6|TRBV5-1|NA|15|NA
CASSFGPSGANVLTF
TGCGCCAGCAGCTTTGGACCCTCTGGGGCCAACGTCCTGACTTTC
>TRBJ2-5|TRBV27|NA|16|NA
CASSLAGQTHGKTQYF
TGTGCCAGCAGTTTAGCGGGACAAACACATGGAAAGACCCAGTACTTC
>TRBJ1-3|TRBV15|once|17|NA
CATSRGTTDLKGNTIYF
TGTGCCACCAGCAGAGGCACGACCGATTTGAAGGGAAACACCATATATTTT